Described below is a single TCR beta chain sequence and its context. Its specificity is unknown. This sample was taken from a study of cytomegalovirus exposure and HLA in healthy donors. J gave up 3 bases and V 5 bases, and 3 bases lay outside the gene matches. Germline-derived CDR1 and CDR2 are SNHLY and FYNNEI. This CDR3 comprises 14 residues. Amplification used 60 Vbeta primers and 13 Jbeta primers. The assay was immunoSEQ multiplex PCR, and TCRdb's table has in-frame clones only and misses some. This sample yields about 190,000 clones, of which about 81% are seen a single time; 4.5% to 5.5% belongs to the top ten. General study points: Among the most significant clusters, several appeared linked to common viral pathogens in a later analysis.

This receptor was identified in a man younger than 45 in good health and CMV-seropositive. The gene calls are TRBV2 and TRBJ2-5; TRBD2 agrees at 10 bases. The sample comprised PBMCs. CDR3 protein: CASSFGLAEETQYF. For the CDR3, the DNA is TGTGCCAGCAGTTTCGGACTAGCGGAAGAGACCCAGTACTTC.